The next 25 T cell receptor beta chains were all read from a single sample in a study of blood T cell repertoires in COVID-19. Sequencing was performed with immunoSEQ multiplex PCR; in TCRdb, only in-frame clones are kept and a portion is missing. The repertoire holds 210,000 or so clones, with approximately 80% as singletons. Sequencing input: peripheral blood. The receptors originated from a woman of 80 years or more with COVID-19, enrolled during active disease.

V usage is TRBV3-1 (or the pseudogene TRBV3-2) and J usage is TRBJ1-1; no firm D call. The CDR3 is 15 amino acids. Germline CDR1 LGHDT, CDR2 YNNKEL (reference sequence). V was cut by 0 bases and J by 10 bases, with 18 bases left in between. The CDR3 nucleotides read TGTGCCAGCAGCCAAGAGGCATCTGGAAGCCCAGGAGCTTTCTTT. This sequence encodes CASSQEASGSPGAFF.

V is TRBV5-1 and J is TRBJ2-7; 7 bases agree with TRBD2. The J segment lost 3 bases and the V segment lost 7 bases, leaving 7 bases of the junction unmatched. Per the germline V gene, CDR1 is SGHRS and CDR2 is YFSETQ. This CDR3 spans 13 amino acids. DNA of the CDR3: TGCGCCAGCCGAGCGGGAATAAACTACGAGCAGTACTTC. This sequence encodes CASRAGINYEQYF. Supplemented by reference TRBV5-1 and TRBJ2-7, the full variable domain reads KAGVTQTPRYLIKTRGQQVTLSCSPISGHRSVSWYQQTPGQGLQFLFEYFSETQRNKGNFPGRFSGRQFSNSRSEMNVSTLELGDSALYLCASRAGINYEQYFGPGTRLTVT.

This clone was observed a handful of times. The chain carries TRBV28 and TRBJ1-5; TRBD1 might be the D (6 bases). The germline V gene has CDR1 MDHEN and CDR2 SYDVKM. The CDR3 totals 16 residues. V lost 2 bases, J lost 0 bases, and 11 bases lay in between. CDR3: CASSLEGGISNQPQHF. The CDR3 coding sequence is TGTGCCAGCAGTTTAGAGGGGGGGATTAGCAATCAGCCCCAGCATTTT.

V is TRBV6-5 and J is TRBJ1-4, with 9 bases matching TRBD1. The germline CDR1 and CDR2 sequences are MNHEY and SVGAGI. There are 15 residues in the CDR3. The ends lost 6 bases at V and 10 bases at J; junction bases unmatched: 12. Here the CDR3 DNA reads TGTGCCAGCAGCAATCCGGGACAGGGAAGTAGAAAACTGTTTTTT. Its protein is CASSNPGQGSRKLFF.

CDR3 protein: CASSFGGSFYEQYF. The CDR3, as DNA: TGTGCCAGCAGCTTCGGCGGGAGCTTCTACGAGCAGTACTTC. V and J are TRBV7-2 and TRBJ2-7, with 7 positions matching TRBD2. Germline loops: CDR1 SGHTA, CDR2 FQGNSA. The CDR3 contains 14 residues. V dropped 3 bases and J dropped 3; count of bases not matched to a gene: 5.

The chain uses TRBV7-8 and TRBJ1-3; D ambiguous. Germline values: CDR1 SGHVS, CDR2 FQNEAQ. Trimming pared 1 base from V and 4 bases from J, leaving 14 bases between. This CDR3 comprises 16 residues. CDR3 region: CASSLDGAVRGNTIYF. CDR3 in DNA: TGTGCCAGCAGCTTAGATGGAGCAGTAAGAGGAAACACCATATATTTT.

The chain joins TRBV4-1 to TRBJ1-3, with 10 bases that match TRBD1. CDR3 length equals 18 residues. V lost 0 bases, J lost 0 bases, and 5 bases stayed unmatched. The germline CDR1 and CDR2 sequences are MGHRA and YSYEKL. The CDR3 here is CASSQEGTGASSGNTIYF. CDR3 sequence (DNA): TGCGCCAGCAGCCAAGAGGGGACAGGGGCGAGCTCTGGAAACACCATATATTTT.

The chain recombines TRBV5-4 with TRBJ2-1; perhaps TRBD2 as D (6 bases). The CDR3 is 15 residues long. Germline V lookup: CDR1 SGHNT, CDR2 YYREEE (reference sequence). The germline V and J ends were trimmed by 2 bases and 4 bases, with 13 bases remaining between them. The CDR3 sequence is CASSFGGTEYNEQFF. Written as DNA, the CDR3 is TGTGCCAGCAGCTTTGGAGGGACGGAATACAATGAGCAGTTCTTC.

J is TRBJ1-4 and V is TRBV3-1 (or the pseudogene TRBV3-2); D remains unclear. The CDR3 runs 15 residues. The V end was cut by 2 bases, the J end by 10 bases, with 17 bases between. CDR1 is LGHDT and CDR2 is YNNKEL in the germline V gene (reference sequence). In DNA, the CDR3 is TGTGCCAGCAGCCAAACCACAGTGATGAAAGGAAAACTGTTTTTT. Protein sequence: CASSQTTVMKGKLFF.

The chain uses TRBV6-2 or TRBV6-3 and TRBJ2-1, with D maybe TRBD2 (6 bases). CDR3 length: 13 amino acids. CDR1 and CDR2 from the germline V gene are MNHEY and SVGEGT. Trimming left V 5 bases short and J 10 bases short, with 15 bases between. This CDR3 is CASSKTLGGEQFF. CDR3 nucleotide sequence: TGTGCCAGCAGTAAGACCCTCGGAGGGGAGCAGTTCTTC.

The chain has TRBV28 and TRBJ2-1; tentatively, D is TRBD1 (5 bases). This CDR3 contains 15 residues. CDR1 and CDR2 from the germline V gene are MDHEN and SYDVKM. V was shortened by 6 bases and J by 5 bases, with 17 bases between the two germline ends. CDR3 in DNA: TGTGCCAGCAGCCAGGGCAGTCTGTCGAACAATGAGCAGTTCTTC. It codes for CASSQGSLSNNEQFF.

The CDR3 is CASSAGSGGSYNEQFF. The CDR3, as DNA: TGCGCCAGCAGCGCGGGGAGCGGGGGGTCCTACAATGAGCAGTTCTTC. The chain recombines TRBV5-1 with TRBJ2-1; TRBD2 matches at 9 bases. The CDR3 is made up of 16 amino acids. V shed 4 bases, J shed 1 base, and the junction held 6 bases outside the gene matches. CDR1 SGHRS and CDR2 YFSETQ come from the germline V gene.

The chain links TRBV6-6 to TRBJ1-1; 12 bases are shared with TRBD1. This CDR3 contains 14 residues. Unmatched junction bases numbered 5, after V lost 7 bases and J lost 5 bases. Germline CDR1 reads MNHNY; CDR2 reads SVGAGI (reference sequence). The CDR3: CASTSGQGATEAFF. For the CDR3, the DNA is TGTGCCAGCACTTCGGGACAGGGGGCGACTGAAGCTTTCTTT.

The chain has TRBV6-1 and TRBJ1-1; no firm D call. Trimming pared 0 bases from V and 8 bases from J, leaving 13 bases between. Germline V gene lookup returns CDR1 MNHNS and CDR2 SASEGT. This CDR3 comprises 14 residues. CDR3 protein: CASSEARLWFEAFF. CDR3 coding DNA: TGTGCCAGCAGTGAAGCGCGGTTGTGGTTCGAAGCTTTCTTT.

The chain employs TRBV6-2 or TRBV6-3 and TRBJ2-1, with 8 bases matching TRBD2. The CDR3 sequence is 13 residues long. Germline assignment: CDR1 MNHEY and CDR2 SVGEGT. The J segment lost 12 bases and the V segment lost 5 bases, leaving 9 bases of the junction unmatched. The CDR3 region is CASSLGLARWQFF. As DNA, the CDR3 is TGTGCCAGCAGTCTCGGACTAGCTCGATGGCAGTTCTTC.

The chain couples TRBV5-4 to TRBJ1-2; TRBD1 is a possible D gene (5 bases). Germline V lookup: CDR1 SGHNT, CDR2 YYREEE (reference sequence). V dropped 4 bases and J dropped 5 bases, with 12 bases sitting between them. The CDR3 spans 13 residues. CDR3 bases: TGTGCCAGCAGCGTCGTGGGGGGATATGGCTACACCTTC. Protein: CASSVVGGYGYTF.

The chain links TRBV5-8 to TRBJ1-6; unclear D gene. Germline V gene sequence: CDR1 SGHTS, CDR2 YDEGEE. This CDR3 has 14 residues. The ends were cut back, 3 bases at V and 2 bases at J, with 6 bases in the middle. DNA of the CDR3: TGTGCCAGCAGCTCGGGGACCTATAATTCACCCCTCCACTTT. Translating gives CASSSGTYNSPLHF.

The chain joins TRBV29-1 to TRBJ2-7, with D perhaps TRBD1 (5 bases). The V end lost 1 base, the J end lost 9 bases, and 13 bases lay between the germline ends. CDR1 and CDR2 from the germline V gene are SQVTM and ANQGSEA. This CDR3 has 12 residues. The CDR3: CSVEGPLQGQYF. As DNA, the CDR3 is TGCAGCGTTGAAGGGCCTCTCCAGGGGCAGTACTTC.

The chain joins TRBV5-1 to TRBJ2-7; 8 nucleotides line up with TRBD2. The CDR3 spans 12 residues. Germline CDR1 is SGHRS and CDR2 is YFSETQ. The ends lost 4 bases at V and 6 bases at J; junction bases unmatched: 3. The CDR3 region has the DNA TGCGCCAGCAGCCGGGGGGGAGGCGAGCAGTACTTC. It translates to CASSRGGGEQYF.

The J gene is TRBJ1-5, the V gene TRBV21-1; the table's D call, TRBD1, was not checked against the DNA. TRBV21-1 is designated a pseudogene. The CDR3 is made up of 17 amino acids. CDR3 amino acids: CASIGQGQGGGNQPQHF. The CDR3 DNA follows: TGTGCCAGCATCGGACAGGGGCAGGGTGGTGGCAATCAGCCCCAGCATTTT.

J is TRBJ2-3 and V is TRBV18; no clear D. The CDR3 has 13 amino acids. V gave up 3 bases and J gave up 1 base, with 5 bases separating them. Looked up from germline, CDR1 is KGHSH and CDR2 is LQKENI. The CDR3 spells CASSPPGTDTQYF. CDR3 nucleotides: TGTGCCAGCTCACCTCCAGGCACAGATACGCAGTATTTT.

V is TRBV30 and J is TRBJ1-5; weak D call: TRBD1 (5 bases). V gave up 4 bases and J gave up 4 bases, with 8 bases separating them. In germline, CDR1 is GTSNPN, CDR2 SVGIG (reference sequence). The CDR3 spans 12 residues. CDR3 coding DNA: TGTGCCTGGATTCAGGGAAATCAGCCCCAGCATTTT. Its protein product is CAWIQGNQPQHF.

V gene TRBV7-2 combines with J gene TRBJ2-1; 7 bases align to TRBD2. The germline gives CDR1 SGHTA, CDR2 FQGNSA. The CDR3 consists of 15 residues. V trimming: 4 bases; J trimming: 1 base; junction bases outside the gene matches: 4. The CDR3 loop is CASSSRSGSYNEQFF. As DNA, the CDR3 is TGTGCCAGCAGCTCGCGTAGCGGGTCCTACAATGAGCAGTTCTTC.

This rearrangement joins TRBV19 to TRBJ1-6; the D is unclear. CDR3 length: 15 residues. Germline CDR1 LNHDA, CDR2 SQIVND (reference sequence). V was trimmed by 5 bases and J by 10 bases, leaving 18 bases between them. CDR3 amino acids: CASSASLLDDSPLHF. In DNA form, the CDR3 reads TGTGCCAGTAGTGCGTCCCTTCTAGACGACTCACCCCTCCACTTT.

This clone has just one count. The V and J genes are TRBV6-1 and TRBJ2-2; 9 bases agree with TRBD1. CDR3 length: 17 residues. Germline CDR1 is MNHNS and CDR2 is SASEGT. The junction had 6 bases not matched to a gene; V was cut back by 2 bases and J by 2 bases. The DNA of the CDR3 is TGTGCCAGCAGTGAAAGGGCGGGACAGGGCAACACCGGGGAGCTGTTTTTT. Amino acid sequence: CASSERAGQGNTGELFF.